This paragraph covers one T cell receptor (beta chain) sequence. The data are from a study of blood T cell repertoires in COVID-19. As for the study in general: T cells, B-cell-depleted T cells, or PBMCs provided the cDNA or gDNA that served as material.

Authors' analysis steps: Researchers report that nucleated cell counts were estimated from reference gene primer amplification. The protocol was immunoSEQ multiplex PCR, while the TCRdb copy is restricted to in-frame clones and leaves out a portion. From that table come the V and J calls and clone size; the DNA was used to work out D and trimming. This table holds around 430,000 clones, 88% found once. During active infection, Seattle patients enrolled and were then monitored through disease. The germline CDR1 and CDR2 sequences are MDHEN and SYDVKM. V shed 7 bases and J shed 9 bases, with 19 bases lying between them. The CDR3 covers 13 residues.

The source material was peripheral blood. J is TRBJ2-7 and V is TRBV28; D is perhaps TRBD1 (5 bases). The sequence was obtained from a woman aged 50 to 60 with COVID-19, enrolled during active disease. The CDR3 DNA is TGTGCCAGCAACCAGGGATCCTACGAAGGGCAGTACTTC. Its translation is CASNQGSYEGQYF.